These 23 T cell receptor beta chains were all obtained from the same sample, sequenced in a study of T cell responses to AZD1222 COVID-19 vaccine. Assay used: immunoSEQ multiplex PCR; TCRdb lists only in-frame clones, some missing. The table shows 140,000 to 150,000 clones, with 90% to 95% occurring only once. Source: peripheral blood, taken after recovery from COVID-19. The receptor source for this set is an adult who had recovered from COVID-19.

The rearrangement links TRBV7-2 to TRBJ2-7; TRBD2 agrees at 9 bases. From germline, CDR1 is SGHTA and CDR2 FQGNSA. The CDR3 sequence is 15 residues long. With V trimmed by 1 base and J by 6 bases, 7 bases remained unmatched. The CDR3 here is CASSLESGGIREQYF. As DNA, the CDR3 is TGTGCCAGCAGCTTAGAGAGCGGGGGGATCCGCGAGCAGTACTTC.

The V gene is TRBV28, the J gene TRBJ1-3; D is uncertain. Trimming shortened V by 5 bases and J by 3 bases, and 11 bases separated the two germline ends. This CDR3 is 14 amino acids long. Germline V gives CDR1 MDHEN, CDR2 SYDVKM. CDR3 coding DNA: TGTGCCAGCAGTATTCAGGACGGTGGAAACACCATATATTTT. This gives the protein CASSIQDGGNTIYF.

The V and J genes are TRBV5-1 and TRBJ1-5; 8 nucleotides match TRBD1. Looked up from germline, CDR1 is SGHRS and CDR2 is YFSETQ. The J segment lost 2 bases and the V segment lost 4 bases, leaving 2 bases of the junction unmatched. This CDR3 contains 14 residues. CDR3 protein: CASSPGQGNQPQHF. CDR3 nucleotide sequence: TGCGCCAGCAGCCCGGGACAGGGCAATCAGCCCCAGCATTTT.

CDR3 DNA: TGTGCCAGCTTGGAAGAGGGGGTGATGAACACTGAAGCTTTCTTT. Its translation is CASLEEGVMNTEAFF. The rearrangement joins TRBV2 to TRBJ1-1; D perhaps matches TRBD1 (6 bases). V shed 8 bases and J shed 0 bases, with 16 bases lying between them. Germline lookup yields CDR1 SNHLY and CDR2 FYNNEI. The CDR3 runs to 15 residues.

The DNA for the CDR3 is TGTGCCAGCAGTTTGGGCACTCCTCCTAACTATGGCTACACCTTC. This encodes CASSLGTPPNYGYTF. The chain recombines TRBV28 with TRBJ1-2; D gene unclear. V was shortened by 3 bases and J by 0 bases, with 11 bases between the two germline ends. CDR1 is MDHEN, CDR2 SYDVKM, per germline. This CDR3 spans 15 amino acids.

This clone was found a few times. The DNA for the CDR3 is TGTGCCAGCAGTTACCGGTCGGGGAGCACTGAAGCTTTCTTT. This encodes CASSYRSGSTEAFF. The V gene is TRBV11-2, the J gene TRBJ1-1; D is unresolved. Germline lookup yields CDR1 SGHAT and CDR2 FQNNGV. Trimming took off 6 bases at V and 4 bases at J, with 15 bases between the two ends. CDR3 length: 14 residues.

This sequence joins TRBV4-1 and TRBJ2-1; TRBD2 matches 12 bases. The CDR3 runs 14 residues. Germline assignment: CDR1 MGHRA and CDR2 YSYEKL. Trimming removed 4 bases from V and 9 bases from J; junction bases left unmatched: 4. This CDR3 is CASSPRLAGVEQFF. The DNA of the CDR3 is TGCGCCAGCAGCCCACGACTAGCGGGAGTTGAGCAGTTCTTC.

This chain joins TRBV28 and TRBJ2-7; tentatively, D is TRBD1 (6 bases). The CDR3 has 15 residues. V lost 5 bases and J 3 bases, leaving 17 bases between the germline ends. Germline CDR1 is MDHEN and CDR2 is SYDVKM. The CDR3 coding sequence is TGTGCCAGCAGTCCCAACCCTAGGGGGTACTACGAGCAGTACTTC. Translation: CASSPNPRGYYEQYF.

The rearrangement links TRBV7-3 to TRBJ1-5, with D tentatively TRBD1 (6 bases). The V end was cut by 5 bases, the J end by 7 bases, with 15 bases between. Germline loops: CDR1 SGHTA, CDR2 FQGTGA. CDR3 length: 14 residues. The CDR3 DNA is TGTGCCAGCAGCACCCGGGGGCGGCGGCAGCCCCAGCATTTT. This translates into CASSTRGRRQPQHF.

The chain has TRBV20-1 and TRBJ2-7, with 11 bases aligning to TRBD2. Looked up from germline, CDR1 is DFQATT and CDR2 is SNEGSKA (reference sequence). The CDR3 consists of 14 residues. V was clipped by 3 bases and J by 7 bases; unmatched bases: 8. The CDR3 DNA follows: TGCAGTGCTAGTCACACTAGCGGGAGAAATGAGCAGTACTTC. Translation: CSASHTSGRNEQYF.

V usage is TRBV28 and J usage is TRBJ2-5, with 7 bases identical to TRBD1. Trimming removed 3 bases from V and 5 bases from J; junction bases left unmatched: 9. CDR3 length: 15 amino acids. Per the germline V gene, CDR1 is MDHEN and CDR2 is SYDVKM. In DNA, the CDR3 is TGTGCCAGCAGTTTGCCCCGACAGGGCGGGGAGACCCAGTACTTC. Translated: CASSLPRQGGETQYF.

V is TRBV19 and J is TRBJ2-5; 9 bases match TRBD1. Germline V gene lookup returns CDR1 LNHDA and CDR2 SQIVND (reference sequence). CDR3 length equals 15 residues. V lost 3 bases, J lost 5 bases, and 7 bases stayed unmatched. CDR3 DNA: TGTGCCAGTAGTATGGGGGACAGGGTTGACGAGACCCAGTACTTC. Translated: CASSMGDRVDETQYF. Based on the CDR3 plus reference TRBV19 and TRBJ2-5, the full variable domain is DGGITQSPKYLFRKEGQNVTLSCEQNLNHDAMYWYRQDPGQGLRLIYYSQIVNDFQKGDIAEGYSVSREKKESFPLTVTSAQKNPTAFYLCASSMGDRVDETQYFGPGTRLLVL.

The chain carries TRBV7-2 and TRBJ1-3; D is unresolved. CDR1 SGHTA and CDR2 FQGNSA come from the germline V gene. The CDR3 consists of 16 residues. Trimming pared 5 bases from V and 2 bases from J, leaving 16 bases between. This chain's CDR3 is CASSNQGAGAGNTIYF. Here the CDR3 DNA reads TGTGCCAGCAGCAATCAAGGTGCCGGGGCTGGAAACACCATATATTTT.

The rearrangement joins TRBV19 to TRBJ2-2; 7 bases map to TRBD2. The CDR3 contains 14 residues. Trimming cost V 7 bases and J 3 bases; bases outside gene matches: 5. Germline assignment: CDR1 LNHDA and CDR2 SQIVND (reference sequence). CDR3 amino acids: CASKEGRDTGELFF. The DNA for the CDR3 is TGTGCCAGTAAGGAAGGGAGGGACACCGGGGAGCTGTTTTTT.

The chain is built from TRBV5-5 and TRBJ2-6, with 7 bases aligning to TRBD1. J was trimmed by 0 bases and V by 0 bases; bases with no gene match: 6. The CDR3 contains 18 residues. Germline V CDR1 and CDR2: SGHKS, YYEKEE (reference sequence). The CDR3: CASSLVGQFFSGANVLTF. CDR3 sequence (DNA): TGTGCCAGCAGCTTGGTGGGACAGTTCTTCTCTGGGGCCAACGTCCTGACTTTC.

The chain is built from TRBV15 and TRBJ2-7, with D uncertain. CDR3 length: 14 amino acids. Germline values: CDR1 LNHNV, CDR2 YYDKDF (reference sequence). V lost 0 bases to trimming and J lost 6 bases, with 12 bases between them. The DNA for the CDR3 is TGTGCCACCAGCAGAGAATGGCAGACCGCCGAGCAGTACTTC. It encodes CATSREWQTAEQYF.

This chain uses TRBV9 with TRBJ2-7; 11 bases align to TRBD1. J lost 5 bases, V lost 3 bases, and 7 bases had no gene match. The CDR3 length is 15 residues. The germline gives CDR1 SGDLS, CDR2 YYNGEE. CDR3: CASSAQGQGADEQYF. The CDR3 bases are TGTGCCAGCAGCGCCCAAGGACAGGGGGCCGACGAGCAGTACTTC. The full variable domain, its missing parts supplied by reference TRBV9 and TRBJ2-7, is DSGVTQTPKHLITATGQRVTLRCSPRSGDLSVYWYQQSLDQGLQFLIQYYNGEERAKGNILERFSAQQFPDLHSELNLSSLELGDSALYFCASSAQGQGADEQYFGPGTRLTVT.

The rearrangement joins TRBV4-1 to TRBJ1-6, with 9 bases lining up with TRBD1. V dropped 4 bases and J dropped 5; count of bases not matched to a gene: 6. Looked up from germline, CDR1 is MGHRA and CDR2 is YSYEKL. This CDR3 is built from 16 residues. The CDR3 region has the DNA TGCGCCAGCAGCCCCCTGGACAGGGGCAATAATTCACCCCTCCACTTT. It encodes CASSPLDRGNNSPLHF.

CDR3: CASSQEPRSGNQPQHF. The CDR3 region has the DNA TGCGCCAGCAGCCAAGAACCGAGATCTGGCAATCAGCCCCAGCATTTT. The genes are TRBV4-1 and TRBJ1-5; no firm D call. CDR3 size: 16 residues. The germline V gene has CDR1 MGHRA and CDR2 YSYEKL. Trimming cost V 0 bases and J 2 bases, with 11 bases left between them.

V and J are TRBV4-1 and TRBJ2-1, with 13 bases aligning to TRBD2. Germline lookup yields CDR1 MGHRA and CDR2 YSYEKL. The CDR3 is 15 residues long. V was pared by 5 bases and J by 5 bases, with 3 bases of the junction left unmatched. CDR3 loop: CASSLLAGGHNEQFF. Here the CDR3 DNA reads TGCGCCAGCAGCTTACTAGCGGGAGGGCACAATGAGCAGTTCTTC.

The gene calls are TRBV2 and TRBJ1-4, with D possibly being TRBD1 (5 bases). In germline, CDR1 is SNHLY, CDR2 FYNNEI. Trimming stripped 4 bases from V and 8 bases from J, with 11 bases between. The CDR3 sequence is 13 residues long. The CDR3 nucleotides are TGTGCCAGCAGTGTGGGCAGGGACGAAAAACTGTTTTTT. Protein sequence: CASSVGRDEKLFF.

This chain uses TRBV15 with TRBJ2-7, with D perhaps assigned TRBD1 or TRBD2 (5 bases each). The CDR3 spans 13 residues. V was trimmed by 5 bases and J by 3 bases, leaving 11 bases between them. The V gene's germline CDR1 is LNHNV and CDR2 YYDKDF (reference sequence). CDR3 DNA sequence: TGTGCCACCAGCGGGGGAGAGCTCTACGAGCAGTACTTC. Its protein is CATSGGELYEQYF.

This chain uses TRBV14 with TRBJ2-7, with 7 bases matching TRBD1. Per the germline V gene, CDR1 is SGHDN and CDR2 is FVKESK. With V trimmed by 0 bases and J by 2 bases, 4 bases remained unmatched. The CDR3 is made up of 15 amino acids. The CDR3 DNA reads as TGTGCCAGCAGCCAAGATGACAGGGTCCCCTACGAGCAGTACTTC. The encoded protein is CASSQDDRVPYEQYF.